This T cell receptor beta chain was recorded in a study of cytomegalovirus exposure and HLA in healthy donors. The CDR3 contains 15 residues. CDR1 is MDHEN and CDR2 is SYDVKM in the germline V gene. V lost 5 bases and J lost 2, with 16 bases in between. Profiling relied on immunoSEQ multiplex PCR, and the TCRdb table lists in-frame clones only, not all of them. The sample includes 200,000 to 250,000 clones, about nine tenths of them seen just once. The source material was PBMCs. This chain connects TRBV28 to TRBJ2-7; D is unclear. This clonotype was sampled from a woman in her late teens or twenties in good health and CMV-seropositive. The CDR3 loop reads CASSLDRSDAYEQYF. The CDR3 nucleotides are TGTGCCAGCAGTCTCGATAGATCCGATGCCTACGAGCAGTACTTC.